Given below is one TCR beta chain in context. Antigen specificity is unknown. This record comes from a study of long-term antiretroviral therapy in people with HIV. They ran version v3.0 of the immunoSEQ assay at survey level. TCRdb keeps only in-frame clones here, not all; method: immunoSEQ multiplex PCR. The repertoire consists of 20,000 to 25,000 clones, with around 80% occurring once and the leading ten covering 6.5% to 7.5%. This CDR3 is built from 14 residues. J was trimmed by 5 bases and V by 5 bases; bases with no gene match: 4. From germline, CDR1 is MNHEY and CDR2 SVGAGI. Study results and limitations: Adherence to ART, viral resistance and therapy changes lacked any data. ART preceded a rise in diversity that nonetheless stayed lower than in transplant donor controls.

Sample: unsorted PBMCs, taken 1.5 years after starting antiretroviral therapy. The receptor was derived from a man aged 30-40 years with HIV. This chain joins TRBV6-5 and TRBJ2-5; TRBD2 matches at 11 bases. As DNA, the CDR3 is TGTGCCAGCAGTGGTCTAGCGGGAGGTGAGACCCAGTACTTC. Translation: CASSGLAGGETQYF.